The TCR beta chain described here comes from a study of blood T cell repertoires in COVID-19. Original methodology: Nucleated cell counts were estimated from reference gene primer amplification. The protocol was immunoSEQ multiplex PCR, while the TCRdb copy is restricted to in-frame clones and leaves out a portion. V, J and clone size were drawn from that table, and D and trimming were deduced from the DNA. This table has around 100,000 clones, roughly 85% appearing once. The CDR3 loop spans 17 amino acids. Germline CDR1 reads SGHDT; CDR2 reads YYEEEE. Trimming at V came to 4 bases and at J to 2 bases, leaving 9 bases not matched to a gene.

Sequences were obtained from peripheral blood. The V and J genes are TRBV5-6 and TRBJ1-4; 9 positions match TRBD1. This TCR was recovered from a human donor in a cohort sampled during active COVID-19. The CDR3 region is CASSLGTGYGTNEKLFF. CDR3 DNA: TGTGCCAGCAGCCTAGGGACAGGGTACGGCACTAATGAAAAACTGTTTTTT.